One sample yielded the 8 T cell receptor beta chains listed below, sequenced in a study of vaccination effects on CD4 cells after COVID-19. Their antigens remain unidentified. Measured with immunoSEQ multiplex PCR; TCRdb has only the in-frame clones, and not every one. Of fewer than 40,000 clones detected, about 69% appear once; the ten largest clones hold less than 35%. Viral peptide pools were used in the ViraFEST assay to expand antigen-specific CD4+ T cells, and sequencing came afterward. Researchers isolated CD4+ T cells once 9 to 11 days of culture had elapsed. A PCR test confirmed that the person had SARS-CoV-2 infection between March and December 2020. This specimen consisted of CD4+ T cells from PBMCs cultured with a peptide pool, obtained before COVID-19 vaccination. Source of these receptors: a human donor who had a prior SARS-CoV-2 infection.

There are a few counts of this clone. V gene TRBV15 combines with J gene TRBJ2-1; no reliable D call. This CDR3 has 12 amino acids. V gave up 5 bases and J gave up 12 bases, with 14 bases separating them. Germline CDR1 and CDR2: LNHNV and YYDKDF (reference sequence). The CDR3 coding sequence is TGTGCCACCAGCTCGAGACCTGGCGGGCAGTTCTTC. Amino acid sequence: CATSSRPGGQFF.

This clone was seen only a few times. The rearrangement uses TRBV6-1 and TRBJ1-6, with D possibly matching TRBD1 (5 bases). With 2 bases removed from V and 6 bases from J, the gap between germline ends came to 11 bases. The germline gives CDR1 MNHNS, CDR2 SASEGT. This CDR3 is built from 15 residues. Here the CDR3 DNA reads TGTGCCAGCAGTGAATACCAGGGCCGTAATTCACCCCTCCACTTT. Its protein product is CASSEYQGRNSPLHF.

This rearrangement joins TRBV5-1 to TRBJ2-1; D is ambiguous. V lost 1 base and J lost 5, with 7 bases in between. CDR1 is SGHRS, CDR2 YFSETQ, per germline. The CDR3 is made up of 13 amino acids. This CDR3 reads CASSLFSNNEQFF. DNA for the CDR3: TGCGCCAGCAGCTTGTTCAGTAACAATGAGCAGTTCTTC.

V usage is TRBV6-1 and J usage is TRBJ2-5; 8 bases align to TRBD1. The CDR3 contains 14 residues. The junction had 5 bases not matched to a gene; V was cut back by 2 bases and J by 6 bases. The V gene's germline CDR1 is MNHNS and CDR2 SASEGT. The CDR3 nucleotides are TGTGCCAGCAGTGAATCGTTCAGGGGGCAGACCCAGTACTTC. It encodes CASSESFRGQTQYF.

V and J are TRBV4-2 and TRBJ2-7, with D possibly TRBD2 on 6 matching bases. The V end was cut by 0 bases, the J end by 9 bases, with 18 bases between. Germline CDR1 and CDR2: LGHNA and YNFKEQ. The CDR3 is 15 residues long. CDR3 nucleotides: TGTGCCAGCAGCCAAGATCGGCGGGGAGGAGCGTCGCAGTACTTC. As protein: CASSQDRRGGASQYF.

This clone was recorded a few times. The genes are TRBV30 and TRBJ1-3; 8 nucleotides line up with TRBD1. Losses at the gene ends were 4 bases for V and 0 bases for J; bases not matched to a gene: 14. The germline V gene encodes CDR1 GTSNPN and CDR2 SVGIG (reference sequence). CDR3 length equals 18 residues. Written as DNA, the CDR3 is TGTGCCTGGACCCGGGACAGGACATTCAGACTCTCTGGAAACACCATATATTTT. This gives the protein CAWTRDRTFRLSGNTIYF.

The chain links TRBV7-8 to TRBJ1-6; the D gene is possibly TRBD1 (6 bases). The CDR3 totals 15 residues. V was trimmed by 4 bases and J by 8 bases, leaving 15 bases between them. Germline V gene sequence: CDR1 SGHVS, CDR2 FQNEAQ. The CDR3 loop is CASSSRGGTDSPLHF. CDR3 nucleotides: TGTGCCAGCAGCTCTAGGGGGGGGACGGATTCACCCCTCCACTTT. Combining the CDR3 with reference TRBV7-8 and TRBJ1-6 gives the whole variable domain GAGVSQSPRYKVAKRGQDVALRCDPISGHVSLFWYQQALGQGPEFLTYFQNEAQLDKSGLPSDRFFAERPEGSVSTLKIQRTQQEDSAVYLCASSSRGGTDSPLHFGNGTRLTVT.

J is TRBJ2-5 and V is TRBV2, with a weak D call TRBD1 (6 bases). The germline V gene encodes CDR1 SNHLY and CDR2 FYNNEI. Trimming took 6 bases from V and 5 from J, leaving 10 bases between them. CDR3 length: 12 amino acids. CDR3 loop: CASRDDRETQYF. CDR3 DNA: TGTGCCAGCAGGGACGACAGGGAGACCCAGTACTTC.